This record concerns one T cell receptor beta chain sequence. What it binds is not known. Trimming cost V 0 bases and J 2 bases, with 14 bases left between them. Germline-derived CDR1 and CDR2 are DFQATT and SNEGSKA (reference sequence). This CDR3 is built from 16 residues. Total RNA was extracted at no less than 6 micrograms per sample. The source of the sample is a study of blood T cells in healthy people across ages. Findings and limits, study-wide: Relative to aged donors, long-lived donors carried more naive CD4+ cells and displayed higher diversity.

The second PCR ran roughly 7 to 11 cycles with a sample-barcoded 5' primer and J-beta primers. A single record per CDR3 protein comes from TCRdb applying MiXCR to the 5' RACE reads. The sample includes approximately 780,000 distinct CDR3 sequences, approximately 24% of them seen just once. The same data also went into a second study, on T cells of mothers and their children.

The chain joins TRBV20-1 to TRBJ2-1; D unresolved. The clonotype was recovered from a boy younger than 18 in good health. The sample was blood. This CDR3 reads CSARDSAWTAYNEQFF. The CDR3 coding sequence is TGCAGTGCTAGAGATTCCGCCTGGACGGCCTACAATGAGCAGTTCTTC.